A selection of T cell receptor beta chains follows, all from one sample in a study of T cells in narcolepsy. Measured with immunoSEQ multiplex PCR; TCRdb has only the in-frame clones, and not every one. The sample yields approximately 31,000 clones, about three quarters seen once. Material: CD45RA- memory CD4+ T cells from PBMCs. These receptors were obtained from a human donor with narcolepsy. The conserved cysteine and the conserved F or W are not part of the CDR3 here.

V: TRBV6-1; J: TRBJ1-2; CDR3: ASTRRGYGYT
V: TRBV21-1; J: NA; CDR3: ASSKGRASYEQY
V: TRBV5-6; J: TRBJ1-5; CDR3: ASSSWGDRSVGQPQH
V: TRBV11-2; J: TRBJ2-1; CDR3: ASSLTSGNNEQF
V: TRBV18; J: TRBJ2-2; CDR3: ASSPPGGSGELF
V: TRBV7-9; J: TRBJ1-2; CDR3: ASSSTAAWGYT
V: TRBV5-1; J: TRBJ1-1; CDR3: ASSPAAGPYKAF
V: TRBV5-1; J: TRBJ1-1; CDR3: ASSLAQTGGAEAF
V: TRBV6-1; J: TRBJ1-3; CDR3: ASRTSGNTIY
V: TRBV7-3; J: TRBJ1-1; CDR3: ASSLIGGAGRNTEAF
V: TRBV5-1; J: TRBJ2-7; CDR3: ASSRGRDYEQY
V: TRBV30; J: TRBJ2-7; CDR3: AWSPASGVYEQY
V: TRBV2; J: TRBJ1-5; CDR3: ASSAAVSNQPQH
V: TRBV11-1; J: TRBJ1-1; CDR3: ASSLRTAVGPEAF
V: TRBV5-1; J: TRBJ1-1; CDR3: ASSPGRGGTEAF
V: TRBV11-3; J: TRBJ2-7; CDR3: ASSADGRPYEQY
V: TRBV4-2; J: TRBJ1-2; CDR3: ASSQAEGRGYT
V: TRBV4-2; J: TRBJ1-6; CDR3: ASSQVGGSRDNSPLH
V: TRBV5-4; J: TRBJ2-2; CDR3: ASNPGGENRGTGELF
V: TRBV2; J: TRBJ1-5; CDR3: ASAQGARAGQPQH
V: TRBV7-3; J: TRBJ2-2; CDR3: ASSFSARGGTGELF
V: TRBV4-2; J: TRBJ2-7; CDR3: ASSLETSGSYEQY
V: TRBV5-8; J: TRBJ2-7; CDR3: ASPQGVLPGEQY
V: TRBV5-4; J: TRBJ2-7; CDR3: ASSPGASGSSDYEQY
V: TRBV7-3; J: TRBJ2-5; CDR3: ASSLTGSWRETQY
V: TRBV11-2; J: TRBJ2-3; CDR3: ASSSQGTNTDTQY
V: TRBV10-1; J: TRBJ2-3; CDR3: ASSESRDTQY
V: TRBV30; J: TRBJ2-7; CDR3: AWSVSRGEQY
V: TRBV2; J: TRBJ2-5; CDR3: ASRADTWARETQY
V: TRBV4-1; J: TRBJ1-5; CDR3: ASSQDRDQPQH
V: TRBV7-6; J: TRBJ2-1; CDR3: ASSLARVSEQF
V: TRBV15; J: TRBJ1-4; CDR3: ATSRARTDEESSRGAI
V: TRBV5-6; J: TRBJ1-5; CDR3: ASSLLSQFSNQPQH
V: TRBV19; J: TRBJ2-5; CDR3: ASSMGQLYQETQY
V: TRBV28; J: TRBJ2-7; CDR3: ASTLGREDEQY
V: TRBV7-9; J: TRBJ2-7; CDR3: ASSLGPGGEQY
V: TRBV7-3; J: TRBJ2-5; CDR3: ASSQSTEETQY